This TCR beta chain was captured by sequencing in a study of metastatic and nonmetastatic thyroid tumors (dated by TCRdb to about 2020). As for the study more broadly: Repertoires from peripheral blood and from tumor or nodule tissue samples of malignant and benign thyroid patients were compared. The paper's findings and limits, for the study overall: TCR beta diversity was reported as significantly higher in malignant tumors than in benign nodules, in both blood and tumor samples.

Library method: PCR. Sequencing was performed on an Illumina HiSeq 4000. High-throughput sequencing was used to profile the CDR3 region of the TCR beta-chain in every patient. As for the authors' bioinformatics: CDR3 differences across clinicopathological groups were used to build a classifier for discriminating distant-metastatic papillary thyroid cancer patients. Repertoire diversity was assessed with the Shannon index, and tumor-blood repertoire similarity with the Morisita-Horn index. TCRdb trimmed the raw reads at Q25, called clones with MiXCR and kept productive beta chains. For this entry, the V and J calls and clone size follow TCRdb and not the study's own pipeline. Within this sample are about 7,000 clones, with roughly 34% of them counted one time only. The ten largest clones capture about 14% of the sample. A word on this clone: Its antigen is unknown. Base qualities were left out, and no much larger clone turns up one base away.

Before undergoing thyroid surgery, none of the patients had been given any kind of treatment. Patient clinical samples collected from 2012 to 2018 were retrospectively analysed using T-cell receptor beta sequencing. The CDR3 sequence holds 18 residues, the cysteine and phenylalanine included. Only CDR3 DNA is held: 54 bases, read in frame from base 1. The germline V end is reduced by 4 bases and the J end by 0 bases; junction bases left unmatched: 12. The germline V gene sets CDR1 to SGHAT and CDR2 to FQNNGV. Sequences were obtained from adjacent normal tissue. The receptor was derived from a female donor with papillary thyroid cancer or a benign thyroid nodule (not recorded which). Some clones in this sample may be carry-over from other donors' samples. The chain couples TRBV11-2 to TRBJ2-4; TRBD2 aligns with 7 central bases. The CDR3 region: CASSSTYKRGVAKNIQYF. The DNA reads TGTGCCAGCAGCTCCACCTACAAGCGGGGTGTAGCCAAAAACATTCAGTACTTC.